The 3 T cell receptor beta chains given below trace back to one sample, sequenced in a study of T cells in Graves' hyperthyroidism and ophthalmopathy. The CDR3 regions of TCR beta were amplified from RNA transcripts. Carried out on the TCR CDR3, a first-round RT-PCR used the HTBI primer set. A single record per CDR3 protein comes from TCRdb applying MiXCR to the multiplex PCR reads. Among 310,000 or so distinct CDR3 sequences listed, approximately 15% were seen once. The sample consisted of blood. These receptors were obtained from a woman aged 55 to 70 with Graves' ophthalmopathy.

This rearrangement joins TRBV2 to TRBJ2-2, with D unresolved. Germline V gives CDR1 SNHLY, CDR2 FYNNEI. The CDR3 totals 15 residues. V was trimmed by 5 bases and J by 0 bases, leaving 10 bases between them. The CDR3 loop reads CASSLDVANTGELFF. The CDR3 region has the DNA TGTGCCAGCAGTCTGGACGTCGCGAACACCGGGGAGCTGTTTTTT.

This clonotype was observed a handful of times. The rearrangement joins TRBV4-1 to TRBJ2-7; 10 bases are shared with TRBD2. The ends lost 1 base at V and 3 bases at J; junction bases unmatched: 3. The CDR3 length is 15 residues. Germline CDR1 reads MGHRA; CDR2 reads YSYEKL. Here the CDR3 reads CASSQVSSGSYEQYF. The CDR3 DNA is TGCGCCAGCAGCCAAGTTTCTAGCGGGAGCTACGAGCAGTACTTC.

The V and J genes are TRBV9 and TRBJ2-1; D is uncertain. The CDR3 loop spans 13 amino acids. The V gene's germline CDR1 is SGDLS and CDR2 YYNGEE. Deletions cut 2 bases from V and 6 bases from J, with 9 bases between. Here the CDR3 DNA reads TGTGCCAGCAGCGTGTTCGTTGGCAATGAGCAGTTCTTC. As protein: CASSVFVGNEQFF.